This T cell receptor beta chain appears in the sequencing data of a study of T cell responses to AZD1222 COVID-19 vaccine. Germline V lookup: CDR1 GTSNPN, CDR2 SVGIG (reference sequence). The ends were cut back, 0 bases at V and 3 bases at J, with 11 bases in the middle. This CDR3 region has 15 residues. Study results and caveats: A mostly white British donor set with more females was recruited, and clonal diversity was possibly underestimated.

Clones were sequenced by immunoSEQ multiplex PCR, and TCRdb holds only the in-frame ones, with some missing. The table records about 150,000 clones, approximately 78% of them present only once. Details on this clone: Its antigen remains unidentified.

The V gene is TRBV30, the J gene TRBJ2-2; D is possibly TRBD1 (6 bases). This specimen consisted of peripheral blood, obtained on day 0 of MenACWY control vaccination. This receptor was obtained from an adult in good health. As DNA, the CDR3 is TGTGCCTGGAGTGTACAGGGCTTGGACACCGGGGAGCTGTTTTTT. Translated: CAWSVQGLDTGELFF.